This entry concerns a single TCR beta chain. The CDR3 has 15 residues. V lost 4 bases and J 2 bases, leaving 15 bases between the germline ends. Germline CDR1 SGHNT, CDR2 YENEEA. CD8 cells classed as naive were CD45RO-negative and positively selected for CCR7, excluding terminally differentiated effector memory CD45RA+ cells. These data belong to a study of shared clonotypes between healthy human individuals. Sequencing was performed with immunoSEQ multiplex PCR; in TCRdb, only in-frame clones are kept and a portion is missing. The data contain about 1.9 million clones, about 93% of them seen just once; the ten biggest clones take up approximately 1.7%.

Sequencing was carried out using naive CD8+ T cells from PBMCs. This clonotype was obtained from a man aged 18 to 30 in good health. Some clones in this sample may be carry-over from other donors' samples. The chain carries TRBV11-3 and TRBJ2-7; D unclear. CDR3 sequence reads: CASSSPTDQPYEQYF. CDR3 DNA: TGTGCCAGCAGCTCCCCTACAGACCAGCCCTACGAGCAGTACTTC.